A single sample gave rise to the 4 T cell receptor beta chains below, sequenced in a study of T cell changes during pregnancy in multiple sclerosis. The protocol was immunoSEQ multiplex PCR, while the TCRdb copy is restricted to in-frame clones and leaves out a portion. Counted here are 50,000 or so clones, roughly 94% occurring once; the ten biggest clones make up 5% to 7%. Source: CD8+ T cells from peripheral blood mononuclear cells, taken in the first trimester of pregnancy. The receptors derive from a female donor with multiple sclerosis, enrolled in a pregnancy study.

The chain employs TRBV28 and TRBJ2-7, with 13 bases aligning to TRBD2. This CDR3 spans 13 amino acids. V dropped 7 bases and J dropped 4; count of bases not matched to a gene: 1. Germline CDR1 and CDR2: MDHEN and SYDVKM. CDR3 in DNA: TGTGCCAGCATACTAGCGGGAGGGTACGAGCAGTACTTC. Its protein is CASILAGGYEQYF.

The genes are TRBV7-8 and TRBJ2-5, with 11 positions matching TRBD2. Germline V gene lookup returns CDR1 SGHVS and CDR2 FQNEAQ. The length of the CDR3 is 16 residues. Trimming removed 5 bases from V and 1 base from J; junction bases left unmatched: 6. CDR3 nucleotide sequence: TGTGCCAGCAGCCCTAGACTAGCGGGGCTCCAAGAGACCCAGTACTTC. It codes for CASSPRLAGLQETQYF.

The rearrangement links TRBV7-8 to TRBJ2-5, with D perhaps matching TRBD2 (6 bases). Germline CDR1 and CDR2: SGHVS and FQNEAQ. This CDR3 spans 14 amino acids. Trimming removed 6 bases from V and 5 bases from J, with 16 bases in between. The CDR3 protein is CASSPEGYWETQYF. For the CDR3, the DNA is TGTGCCAGCAGTCCGGAGGGGTATTGGGAGACCCAGTACTTC.

The chain has TRBV9 and TRBJ1-1; perhaps TRBD1 as D (6 bases). The V end was cut by 3 bases, the J end by 1 base, with 7 bases between. The CDR3 consists of 13 residues. The germline V gene encodes CDR1 SGDLS and CDR2 YYNGEE. CDR3 sequence reads: CASSEQGNTEAFF. The CDR3 nucleotides read TGTGCCAGCAGCGAACAGGGGAACACTGAAGCTTTCTTT.